This T cell receptor beta chain appears in the sequencing data of a study of blood T cell repertoires in COVID-19 (dated by TCRdb to 2018 to 2021). About the full investigation: Samples from collaborators originated in the United States, Italy and Spain and spanned both the acute and convalescent phases of COVID-19. Samples came from the ongoing ImmuneRACE study (first 160 participants) plus 1,254 subjects from 6 global collaborators. The prospective study material was composed of cDNA or gDNA derived from T cells, B-cell-depleted T cells, or PBMCs. Deeply sampled blood TCRbeta repertoires from subjects exposed to, actively infected with, or recovered from COVID-19 were included in the dataset. A freely available public database, intended as a resource for researchers studying the immune response to SARS-CoV-2, is where the repertoires were released. Sample metadata almost always included a de-identified subject ID, COVID-19 status, age in years and sex. HLA class I and class II types, where available, came from metadata supplied by the sample provider rather than from assay-based typing.

TCRbeta CDR3 regions were amplified from genomic DNA using the immunoSEQ Assay, a bias-controlled multiplex PCR. The authors' pipeline ran thus. Within the assay, amplification of reference gene primers was used to estimate how many nucleated cells each sample contained. Sequence reads were collapsed and filtered to measure the absolute abundance of every unique TCRbeta CDR3 rearrangement. For each sample, productive Simpson clonality was calculated as the square root of Simpson's diversity index over productive rearrangements. Held by TCRdb, this immuneACCESS table contains in-frame sequences only and omits some clones. Under half of the omission traces to an unresolved V gene where checked; the cause of the rest is unknown. The DNA gave D and trimming, while V, J and clone size come from that table. The table for this sample lists approximately 180,000 clones; nearly 90% of them were counted only once. Roughly 21% of the sample goes to the ten largest clones.

This clone was detected only once. The clone's antigen remains unknown. Base qualities are not at hand, and no much larger clone is one base apart. Collaborating institutions collected whole blood in K2EDTA tubes following their own protocols. For TCRbeta analysis, collaborators shipped samples in one of three forms: frozen whole blood, isolated PBMCs, or DNA extracted from either of those sample types. CDR1 SGDLS and CDR2 YYNGEE were looked up in the germline V gene. V lost 4 bases and J lost 4 bases, and the count of bases not matched to a germline gene is 9. The CDR3 goes from the cysteine to the phenylalanine over 15 residues. The only DNA kept is the CDR3, 45 bases in frame from the first base. General study outcomes and caveats: Clinical and demographic metadata were provided uncurated, with the amount varying by source and participant.

The rearrangement joined TRBV9 to TRBJ1-2; a stretch of 8 junction bases matches TRBD1. The TCR comes from a man aged 60 to 69 with active or convalescent COVID-19. The sequenced material came from peripheral blood. The CDR3 region has the sequence CASSTGQGALYGYTF. The DNA reads as follows: TGTGCCAGCAGCACAGGGCAGGGGGCTCTCTATGGCTACACCTTC.